This TCR beta chain was identified in a study of post-analysis software for immune sequencing data. Broader study findings: About 5 TRBV segments (TRBV5-6, TRBV5-1 and TRBV20-1 among them) occurred more frequently in patients than in controls.

Notes on this clonotype: The antigen is undetermined.

Germline-derived CDR1 and CDR2 are SQVTM and ANQGSEA. This CDR3 spans 14 amino acids. J lost 2 bases, V lost 6 bases, and 9 bases had no gene match. Unique molecular identifiers had been added to the TCR beta cDNA libraries. TCRdb itself ran the PCR reads through MiXCR, one entry per CDR3 protein. This sample yields more than 350,000 distinct CDR3 sequences, of which approximately 42% are seen a single time; 6% to 9% belongs to the top ten. The sample consisted of blood. This chain uses TRBV29-1 with TRBJ2-7, with 8 bases lining up with TRBD2. The clonotype originates from a girl aged 2-10 years with multiple sclerosis. The CDR3 DNA reads TGCAGCGTCCTTACCCGGGAGGGGGCCTACGAGCAGTACTTC. Translation gives CSVLTREGAYEQYF.